Following are 8 T cell receptor beta chains from one sample sequenced in a study of vaccination effects on CD4 cells after COVID-19. For these receptors, no antigen is known. Profiling relied on immunoSEQ multiplex PCR, and the TCRdb table lists in-frame clones only, not all of them. The sample consists of 20,000 to 30,000 clones, roughly two thirds of them appearing once. Prior to sequencing, the ViraFEST assay stimulated PBMC with viral peptide pools, which expanded the antigen-specific CD4+ T cells. Culture proceeded for about 11 days, and CD4+ T cells were then isolated. The participants, recipients of two vaccine doses, got either BNT162b2 or mRNA-1273. This specimen consisted of CD4+ T cells from PBMCs cultured with SARS-CoV-2 spike peptides, obtained after COVID-19 vaccination. Source of these receptors: a human donor who received a COVID-19 vaccine.

The chain carries TRBV10-3 and TRBJ2-2; possibly TRBD2 for D (5 bases). The germline V gene encodes CDR1 ENHRY and CDR2 SYGVKD. There are 14 residues in the CDR3. Trimming stripped 10 bases from V and 0 bases from J, with 12 bases between. The CDR3 loop is CATQPDSNTGELFF. The DNA of the CDR3 is TGTGCCACCCAGCCGGACTCGAACACCGGGGAGCTGTTTTTT.

V is TRBV3-1 (or the pseudogene TRBV3-2) and J is TRBJ1-5, with D unclear. The CDR3 has 13 residues. Germline V gene data show CDR1 as LGHDT and CDR2 as YNNKEL (reference sequence). Between the trimmed V and J ends, which lost 4 bases and 4 bases, there was a span of 8 bases. CDR3 DNA sequence: TGTGCCAGCAGCCCACGACTGAATCAGCCCCAGCATTTT. It yields the protein CASSPRLNQPQHF.

The chain uses TRBV19 and TRBJ2-2, with D maybe TRBD1 (6 bases). Germline loops: CDR1 LNHDA, CDR2 SQIVND (reference sequence). The CDR3 covers 15 residues. V shed 5 bases and J shed 1 base, with 11 bases lying between them. The CDR3 sequence: CASSRQGLNTGELFF. For the CDR3, the DNA is TGTGCCAGTAGTCGCCAGGGGTTGAACACCGGGGAGCTGTTTTTT.

CDR3 region: CASSSPQGLDQETQYF. The CDR3 DNA follows: TGTGCCAGTAGTTCACCCCAAGGACTAGACCAAGAGACCCAGTACTTC. This chain connects TRBV19 to TRBJ2-5; 7 bases are a match to TRBD2. With V trimmed by 5 bases and J by 0 bases, 9 bases remained unmatched. The germline V gene has CDR1 LNHDA and CDR2 SQIVND (reference sequence). This CDR3 is built from 16 residues.

The chain employs TRBV6-5 and TRBJ1-5; 7 nucleotides line up with TRBD1. Germline V gene sequence: CDR1 MNHEY, CDR2 SVGAGI. V lost 3 bases and J lost 3; bases outside the gene matches: 5. CDR3 length: 15 residues. For the CDR3, the DNA is TGTGCCAGCAGTTATACAGGGGACCTCAATCAGCCCCAGCATTTT. Amino acid sequence: CASSYTGDLNQPQHF.

Turning to this clone: Germline and junction disagree at one end, which may indicate a read error. The chain employs TRBV7-9 and TRBJ1-1; a weak D match, TRBD1 (5 bases). The CDR3 covers 14 residues. Germline V gene lookup returns CDR1 SEHNR and CDR2 FQNEAQ (reference sequence). CDR3 bases: TGTGCCAGCACCCGGGTGGGGGAGGACACTGAGGCTTTCTTT. As protein: CASTRVGEDTEAFF.

The chain joins TRBV5-4 to TRBJ2-3; 7 nucleotides align to TRBD2. Germline V gene lookup returns CDR1 SGHNT and CDR2 YYREEE (reference sequence). The V gene end was trimmed by 2 bases and the J gene end by 2 bases; junction bases not matched to a gene: 8. The CDR3 totals 16 residues. CDR3 region: CASSFRTGGLTDTQYF. The DNA of the CDR3 is TGTGCCAGCAGCTTCCGAACGGGGGGACTCACAGATACGCAGTATTTT.

This clone was seen a few times. The rearrangement uses TRBV24-1 and TRBJ2-7; 8 bases align to TRBD2. This CDR3 comprises 16 residues. Germline assignment: CDR1 KGHDR and CDR2 SFDVKD. V shed 3 bases, J shed 4 bases, and the junction held 10 bases outside the gene matches. The CDR3 coding sequence is TGTGCCACCAGTGATCCTCGGGGGGGCGATGTTTACGAGCAGTACTTC. Translated: CATSDPRGGDVYEQYF.